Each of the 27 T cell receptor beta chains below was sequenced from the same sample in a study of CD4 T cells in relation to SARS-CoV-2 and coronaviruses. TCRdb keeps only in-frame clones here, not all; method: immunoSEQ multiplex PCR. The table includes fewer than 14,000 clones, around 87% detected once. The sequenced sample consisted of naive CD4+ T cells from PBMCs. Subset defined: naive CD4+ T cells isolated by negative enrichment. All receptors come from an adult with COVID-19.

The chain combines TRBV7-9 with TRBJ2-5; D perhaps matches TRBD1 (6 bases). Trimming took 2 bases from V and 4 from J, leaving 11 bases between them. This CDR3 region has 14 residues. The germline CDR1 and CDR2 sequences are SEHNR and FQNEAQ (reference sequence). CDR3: CASSLQTGLETQYF. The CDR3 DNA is TGTGCCAGCAGCTTACAGACAGGCTTAGAGACCCAGTACTTC.

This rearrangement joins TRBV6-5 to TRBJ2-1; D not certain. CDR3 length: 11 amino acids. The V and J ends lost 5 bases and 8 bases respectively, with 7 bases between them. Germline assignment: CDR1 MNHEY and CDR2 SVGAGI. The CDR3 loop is CASSLEHEQFF. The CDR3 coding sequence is TGTGCCAGCAGTCTAGAGCATGAGCAGTTCTTC.

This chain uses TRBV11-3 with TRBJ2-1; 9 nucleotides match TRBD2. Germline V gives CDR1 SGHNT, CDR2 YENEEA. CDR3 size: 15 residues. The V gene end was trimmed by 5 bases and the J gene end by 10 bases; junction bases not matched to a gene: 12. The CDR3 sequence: CASSPLAGSLPEQFF. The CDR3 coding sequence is TGTGCCAGCAGCCCTCTAGCGGGGAGCCTACCGGAGCAGTTCTTC.

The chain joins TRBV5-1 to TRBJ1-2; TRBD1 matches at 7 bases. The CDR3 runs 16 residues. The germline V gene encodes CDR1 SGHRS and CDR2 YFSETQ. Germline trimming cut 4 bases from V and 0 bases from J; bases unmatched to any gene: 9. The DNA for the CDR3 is TGCGCCAGCAGCCCCACTACCGGGACAGCTAACTATGGCTACACCTTC. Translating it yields CASSPTTGTANYGYTF.

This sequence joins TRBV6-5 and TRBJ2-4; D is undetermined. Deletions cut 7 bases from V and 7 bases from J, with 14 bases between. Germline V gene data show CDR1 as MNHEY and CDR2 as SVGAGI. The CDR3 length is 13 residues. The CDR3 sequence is CASTPDIGNIQYF. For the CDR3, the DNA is TGTGCCAGCACACCCGATATTGGGAACATTCAGTACTTC.

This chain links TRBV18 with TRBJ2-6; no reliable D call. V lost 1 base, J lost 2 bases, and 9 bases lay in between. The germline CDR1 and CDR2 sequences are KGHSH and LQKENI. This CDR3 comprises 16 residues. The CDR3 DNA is TGTGCCAGCTCACCACAAAAGGGTACTGGGGCCAACGTCCTGACTTTC. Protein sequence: CASSPQKGTGANVLTF. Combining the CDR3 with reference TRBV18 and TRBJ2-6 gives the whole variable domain NAGVMQNPRHLVRRRGQEARLRCSPMKGHSHVYWYRQLPEEGLKFMVYLQKENIIDESGMPKERFSAEFPKEGPSILRIQQVVRGDSAAYFCASSPQKGTGANVLTFGAGSRLTVL.

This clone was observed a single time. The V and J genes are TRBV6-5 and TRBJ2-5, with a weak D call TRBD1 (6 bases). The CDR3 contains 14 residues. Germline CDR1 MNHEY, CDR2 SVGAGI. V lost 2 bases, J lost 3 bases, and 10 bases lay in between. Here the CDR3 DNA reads TGTGCCAGCAGTTACGGCAGGGGTAAAGAGACCCAGTACTTC. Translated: CASSYGRGKETQYF.

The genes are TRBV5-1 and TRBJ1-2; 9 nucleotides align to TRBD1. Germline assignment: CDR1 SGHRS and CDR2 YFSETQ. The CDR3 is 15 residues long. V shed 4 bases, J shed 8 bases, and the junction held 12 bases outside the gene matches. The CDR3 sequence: CASSREGRTGEGYTF. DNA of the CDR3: TGCGCCAGCAGCCGCGAAGGTCGGACAGGGGAGGGCTACACCTTC. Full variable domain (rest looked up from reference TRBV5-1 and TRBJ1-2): KAGVTQTPRYLIKTRGQQVTLSCSPISGHRSVSWYQQTPGQGLQFLFEYFSETQRNKGNFPGRFSGRQFSNSRSEMNVSTLELGDSALYLCASSREGRTGEGYTFGSGTRLTVV.

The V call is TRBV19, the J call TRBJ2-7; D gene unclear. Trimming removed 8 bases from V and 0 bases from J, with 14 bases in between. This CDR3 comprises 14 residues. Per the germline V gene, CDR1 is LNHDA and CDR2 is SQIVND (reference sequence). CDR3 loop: CASGLSVNSYEQYF. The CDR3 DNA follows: TGTGCCAGTGGCCTCAGTGTTAACTCCTACGAGCAGTACTTC.

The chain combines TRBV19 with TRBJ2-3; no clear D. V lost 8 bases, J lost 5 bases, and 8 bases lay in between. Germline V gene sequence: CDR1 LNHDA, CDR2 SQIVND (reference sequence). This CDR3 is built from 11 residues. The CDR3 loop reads CASSFGDTQYF. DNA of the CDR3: TGTGCCAGTTCGTTCGGAGATACGCAGTATTTT.

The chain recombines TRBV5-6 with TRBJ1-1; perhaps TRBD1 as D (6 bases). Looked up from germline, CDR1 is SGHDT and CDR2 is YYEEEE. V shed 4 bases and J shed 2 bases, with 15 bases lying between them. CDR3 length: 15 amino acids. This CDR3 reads CASSGPGTINTEAFF. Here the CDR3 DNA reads TGTGCCAGCAGCGGACCTGGGACAATCAACACTGAAGCTTTCTTT.

The CDR3 loop is CASSPGTGDQPQHF. The CDR3 DNA sequence: TGCGCCAGCAGCCCTGGGACAGGCGATCAGCCCCAGCATTTT. The J gene is TRBJ1-5, the V gene TRBV5-1; 8 nucleotides align to TRBD1. This CDR3 is built from 14 residues. The germline V gene has CDR1 SGHRS and CDR2 YFSETQ. The J segment lost 5 bases and the V segment lost 4 bases, leaving 5 bases of the junction unmatched.

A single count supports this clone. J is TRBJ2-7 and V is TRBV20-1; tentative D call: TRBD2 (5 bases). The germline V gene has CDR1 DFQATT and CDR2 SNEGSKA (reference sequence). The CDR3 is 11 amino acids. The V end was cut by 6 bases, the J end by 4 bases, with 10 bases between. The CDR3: CSAAGGYEQYF. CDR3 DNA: TGCAGTGCCGCAGGCGGGTACGAGCAGTACTTC.

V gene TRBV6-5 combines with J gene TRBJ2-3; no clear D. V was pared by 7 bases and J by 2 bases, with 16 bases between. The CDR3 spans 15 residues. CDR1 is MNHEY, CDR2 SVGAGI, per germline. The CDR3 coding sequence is TGTGCCAGCATGATTTGGGTTTCCTACACAGATACGCAGTATTTT. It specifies CASMIWVSYTDTQYF.

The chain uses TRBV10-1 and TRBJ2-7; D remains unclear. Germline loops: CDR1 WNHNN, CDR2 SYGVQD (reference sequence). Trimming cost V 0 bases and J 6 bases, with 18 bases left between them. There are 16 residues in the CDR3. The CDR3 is CASSESRTDPSGEQYF. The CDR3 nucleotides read TGCGCCAGCAGTGAGTCGCGAACGGACCCCTCTGGCGAGCAGTACTTC.

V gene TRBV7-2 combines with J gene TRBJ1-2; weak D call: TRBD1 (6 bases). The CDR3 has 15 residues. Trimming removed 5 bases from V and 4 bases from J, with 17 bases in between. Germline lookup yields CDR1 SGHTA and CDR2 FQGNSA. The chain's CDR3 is CASSPPLGAGYGYTF. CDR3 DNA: TGTGCCAGCAGCCCGCCTCTGGGGGCAGGCTATGGCTACACCTTC.

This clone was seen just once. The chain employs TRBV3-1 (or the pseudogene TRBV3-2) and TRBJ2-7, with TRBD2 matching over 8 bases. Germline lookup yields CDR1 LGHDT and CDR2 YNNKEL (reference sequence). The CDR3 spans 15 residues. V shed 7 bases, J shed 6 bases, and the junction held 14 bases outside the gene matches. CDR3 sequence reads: CASTGGGTGLLEQYF. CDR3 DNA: TGTGCCAGCACCGGGGGGGGGACGGGACTACTCGAGCAGTACTTC.

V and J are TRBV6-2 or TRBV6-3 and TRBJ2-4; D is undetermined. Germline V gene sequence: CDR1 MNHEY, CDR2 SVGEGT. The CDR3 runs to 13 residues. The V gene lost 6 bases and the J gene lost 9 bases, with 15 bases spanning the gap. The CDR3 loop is CASSPPSVGIQYF. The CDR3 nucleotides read TGTGCCAGCAGCCCTCCTAGTGTCGGCATTCAGTACTTC.

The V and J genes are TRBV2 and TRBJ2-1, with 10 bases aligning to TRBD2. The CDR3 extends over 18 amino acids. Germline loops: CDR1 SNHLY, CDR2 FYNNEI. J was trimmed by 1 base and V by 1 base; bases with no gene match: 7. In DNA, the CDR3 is TGTGCCAGCAGTGAAGGTCTAGCGGGGGCCGCTTCCTACAATGAGCAGTTCTTC. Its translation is CASSEGLAGAASYNEQFF. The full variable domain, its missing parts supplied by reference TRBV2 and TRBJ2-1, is EPEVTQTPSHQVTQMGQEVILRCVPISNHLYFYWYRQILGQKVEFLVSFYNNEISEKSEIFDDQFSVERPDGSNFTLKIRSTKLEDSAMYFCASSEGLAGAASYNEQFFGPGTRLTVL.

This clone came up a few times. The CDR3 DNA is TGTGCCATCACCACCGGCACTGAAGCTTTCTTT. It translates to CAITTGTEAFF. V gene TRBV10-3 combines with J gene TRBJ1-1, with unresolved D. The V and J ends lost 7 bases and 4 bases respectively, with 7 bases between them. Germline loops: CDR1 ENHRY, CDR2 SYGVKD. This CDR3 is 11 amino acids long.

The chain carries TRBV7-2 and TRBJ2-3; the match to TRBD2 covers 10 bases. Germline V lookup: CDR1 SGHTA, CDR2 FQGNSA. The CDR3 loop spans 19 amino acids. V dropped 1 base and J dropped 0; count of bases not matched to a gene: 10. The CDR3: CASSLVGRLAGVSTDTQYF. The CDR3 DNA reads TGTGCCAGCAGCTTAGTAGGTCGGCTAGCGGGGGTGAGCACAGATACGCAGTATTTT.

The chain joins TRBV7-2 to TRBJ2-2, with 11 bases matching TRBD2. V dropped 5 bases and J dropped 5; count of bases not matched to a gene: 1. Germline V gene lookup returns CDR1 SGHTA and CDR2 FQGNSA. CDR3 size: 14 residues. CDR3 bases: TGTGCCAGCAGCCCTAGCGGGGGGACCGGGGAGCTGTTTTTT. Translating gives CASSPSGGTGELFF.

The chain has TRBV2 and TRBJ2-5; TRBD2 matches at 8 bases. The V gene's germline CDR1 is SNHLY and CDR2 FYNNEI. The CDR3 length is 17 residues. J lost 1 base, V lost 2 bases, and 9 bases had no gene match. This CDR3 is CASSEPLGRGAQETQYF. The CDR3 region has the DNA TGTGCCAGCAGTGAACCCCTGGGGCGGGGGGCCCAAGAGACCCAGTACTTC.

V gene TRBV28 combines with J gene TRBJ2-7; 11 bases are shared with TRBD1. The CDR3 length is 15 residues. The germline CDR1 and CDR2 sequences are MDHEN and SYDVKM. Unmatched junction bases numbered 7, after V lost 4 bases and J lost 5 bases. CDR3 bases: TGTGCCAGCAGTTGGGGGGGACAGGGGGACGACGAGCAGTACTTC. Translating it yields CASSWGGQGDDEQYF.

CDR3: CASTRYGGPYEQYF. The CDR3 DNA follows: TGTGCCAGCACACGGTACGGGGGCCCCTACGAGCAGTACTTC. The rearrangement links TRBV6-5 to TRBJ2-7; either TRBD1 or TRBD2 may fit D (6 bases each). CDR1 and CDR2 (germline): MNHEY, SVGAGI. Trimming took 7 bases from V and 2 from J, leaving 15 bases between them. CDR3 length: 14 amino acids.

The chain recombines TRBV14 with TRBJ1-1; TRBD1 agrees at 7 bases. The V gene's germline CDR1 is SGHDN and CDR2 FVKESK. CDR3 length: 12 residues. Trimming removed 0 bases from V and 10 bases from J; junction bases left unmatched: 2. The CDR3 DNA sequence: TGTGCCAGCAGCCAAGAAGACAGGGCAGCTTTCTTT. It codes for CASSQEDRAAFF.

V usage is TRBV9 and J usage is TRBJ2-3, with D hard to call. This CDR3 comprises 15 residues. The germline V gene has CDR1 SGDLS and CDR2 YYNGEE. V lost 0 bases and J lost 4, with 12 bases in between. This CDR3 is CASSVANLGSDTQYF. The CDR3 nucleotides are TGTGCCAGCAGCGTAGCCAACTTGGGCTCAGATACGCAGTATTTT.